These 10 T cell receptor beta chains share one sample of origin, sequenced in a study of blood T cell repertoires in COVID-19. Sequenced by immunoSEQ multiplex PCR; TCRdb stores in-frame clones only, minus some. The repertoire consists of around 170,000 clones, with less than 90% occurring once and the leading ten covering around 7.3%. Sequencing used peripheral blood. The receptors were sampled from a woman in her sixties or seventies with COVID-19, enrolled during active disease.

CDR3: CASSLGRGKGGEAFF. The CDR3 DNA follows: TGTGCCAGCAGCTTAGGGAGGGGAAAAGGAGGTGAAGCTTTCTTT. This chain joins TRBV5-4 and TRBJ1-1, with TRBD1 as a possible D gene (5 bases). The V end lost 2 bases, the J end lost 7 bases, and 18 bases lay between the germline ends. The CDR3 is made up of 15 amino acids. The germline gives CDR1 SGHNT, CDR2 YYREEE (reference sequence). The full variable domain, its missing parts supplied by reference TRBV5-4 and TRBJ1-1, is ETGVTQSPTHLIKTRGQQVTLRCSSQSGHNTVSWYQQALGQGPQFIFQYYREEENGRGNFPPRFSGLQFPNYSSELNVNALELDDSALYLCASSLGRGKGGEAFFGQGTRLTVV.

The chain uses TRBV30 and TRBJ2-2; D is possibly TRBD1 (5 bases). Trimming removed 2 bases from V and 1 base from J, with 14 bases in between. The CDR3 has 16 residues. Germline CDR1 and CDR2: GTSNPN and SVGIG (reference sequence). The CDR3 spells CAWSQTVPRNTGELFF. DNA for the CDR3: TGTGCCTGGAGTCAGACAGTTCCTAGGAACACCGGGGAGCTGTTTTTT.

The genes are TRBV7-2 and TRBJ1-1, with D uncertain. The germline gives CDR1 SGHTA, CDR2 FQGNSA. The V end lost 2 bases, the J end lost 0 bases, and 10 bases lay between the germline ends. The CDR3 totals 15 residues. For the CDR3, the DNA is TGTGCCAGCAGCTTAAATCTGCGGCTGAACACTGAAGCTTTCTTT. As protein: CASSLNLRLNTEAFF.

V gene TRBV12-5 combines with J gene TRBJ1-2; tentative D call: TRBD1 (5 bases). V gave up 6 bases and J gave up 0 bases, with 14 bases separating them. Per the germline V gene, CDR1 is LGHNT and CDR2 is FRNRAP. The CDR3 is made up of 15 amino acids. CDR3 protein: CASGSPTEPNYGYTF. The CDR3 nucleotides read TGTGCTAGTGGCTCCCCGACAGAGCCTAACTATGGCTACACCTTC.

The CDR3 nucleotides are TGTGCCAGCAGCCGGGGACAGTTAAACTATGGCTACACCTTC. Translation gives CASSRGQLNYGYTF. The rearrangement links TRBV5-4 to TRBJ1-2; 7 bases are a match to TRBD1. The CDR3 consists of 14 residues. The junction had 5 bases not matched to a gene; V was cut back by 4 bases and J by 2 bases. The V gene's germline CDR1 is SGHNT and CDR2 YYREEE (reference sequence).

This clone turned up a few times. This chain joins TRBV5-1 and TRBJ1-6, with D possibly TRBD1 on 6 matching bases. The CDR3 contains 15 residues. Deletions cut 4 bases from V and 8 bases from J, with 16 bases between. In germline, CDR1 is SGHRS, CDR2 YFSETQ. The CDR3 DNA reads TGCGCCAGCAGCACACAGGGCGGAGGTGATTCACCCCTCCACTTT. It yields the protein CASSTQGGGDSPLHF.

J is TRBJ2-7 and V is TRBV14; D uncertain. Germline V gives CDR1 SGHDN, CDR2 FVKESK. The CDR3 length is 15 residues. Trimming removed 5 bases at V and 6 bases at J, with 20 bases between. In DNA form, the CDR3 reads TGTGCCAGCAGCGTAAACGTGAACTCCTTTTCCGAGCAGTACTTC. As protein: CASSVNVNSFSEQYF.

The chain joins TRBV2 to TRBJ2-7; D gene uncertain. The CDR3 length is 12 residues. Trimming cost V 11 bases and J 2 bases, with 13 bases left between them. The germline V gene encodes CDR1 SNHLY and CDR2 FYNNEI. CDR3 DNA: TGTGCCTCAAAAGGCCTAGCCTACGAGCAGTACTTC. This sequence encodes CASKGLAYEQYF.

This chain uses TRBV2 with TRBJ2-5; the D gene is possibly TRBD1 (5 bases). V lost 4 bases and J lost 2, with 8 bases in between. Germline V lookup: CDR1 SNHLY, CDR2 FYNNEI. The CDR3 has 13 residues. The CDR3 DNA sequence: TGTGCCAGCAGTGGGGGCCTTCAAGAGACCCAGTACTTC. It specifies CASSGGLQETQYF.

V and J are TRBV28 and TRBJ1-6, with 7 bases matching TRBD1. CDR3 length equals 15 residues. CDR1 is MDHEN and CDR2 is SYDVKM in the germline V gene. With 4 bases clipped from V and 8 bases from J, the junction kept 8 bases outside the gene matches. Here the CDR3 reads CASSSGTGVYSPLHF. Written as DNA, the CDR3 is TGTGCCAGCAGTTCCGGAACAGGGGTTTATTCACCCCTCCACTTT.